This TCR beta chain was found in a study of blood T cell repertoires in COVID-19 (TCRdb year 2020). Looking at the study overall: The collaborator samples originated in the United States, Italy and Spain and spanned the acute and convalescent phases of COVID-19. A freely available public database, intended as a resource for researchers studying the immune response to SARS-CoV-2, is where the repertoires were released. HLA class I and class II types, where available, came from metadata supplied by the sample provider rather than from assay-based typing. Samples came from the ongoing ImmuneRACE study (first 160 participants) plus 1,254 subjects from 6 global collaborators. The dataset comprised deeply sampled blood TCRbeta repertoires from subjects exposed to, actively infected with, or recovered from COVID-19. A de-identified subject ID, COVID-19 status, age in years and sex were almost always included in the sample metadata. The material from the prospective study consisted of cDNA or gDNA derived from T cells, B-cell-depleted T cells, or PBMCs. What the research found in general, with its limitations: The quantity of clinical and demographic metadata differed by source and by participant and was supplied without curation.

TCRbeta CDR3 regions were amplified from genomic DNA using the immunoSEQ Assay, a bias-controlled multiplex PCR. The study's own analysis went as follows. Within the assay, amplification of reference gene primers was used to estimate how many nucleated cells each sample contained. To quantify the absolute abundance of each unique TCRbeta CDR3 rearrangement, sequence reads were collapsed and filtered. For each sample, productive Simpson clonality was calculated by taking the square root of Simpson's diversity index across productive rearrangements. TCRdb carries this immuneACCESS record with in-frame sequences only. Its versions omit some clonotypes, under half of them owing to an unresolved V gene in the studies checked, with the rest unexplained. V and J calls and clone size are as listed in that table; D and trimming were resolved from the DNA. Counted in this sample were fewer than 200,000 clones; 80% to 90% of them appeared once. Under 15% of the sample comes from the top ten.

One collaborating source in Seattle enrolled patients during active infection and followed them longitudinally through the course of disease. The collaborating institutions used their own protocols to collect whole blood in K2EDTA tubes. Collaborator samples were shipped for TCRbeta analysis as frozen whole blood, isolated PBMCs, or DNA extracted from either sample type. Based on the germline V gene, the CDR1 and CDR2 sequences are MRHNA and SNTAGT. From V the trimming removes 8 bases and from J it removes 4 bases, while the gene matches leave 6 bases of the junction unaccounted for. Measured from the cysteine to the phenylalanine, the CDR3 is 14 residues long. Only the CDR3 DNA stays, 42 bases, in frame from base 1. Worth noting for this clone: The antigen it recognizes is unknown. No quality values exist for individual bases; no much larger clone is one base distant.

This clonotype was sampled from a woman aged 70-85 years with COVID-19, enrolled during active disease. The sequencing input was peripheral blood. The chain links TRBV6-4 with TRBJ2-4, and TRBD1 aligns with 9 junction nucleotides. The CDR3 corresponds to CASPIGQGKNIQYF. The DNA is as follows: TGTGCCAGCCCGATAGGACAGGGGAAAAACATTCAGTACTTC.